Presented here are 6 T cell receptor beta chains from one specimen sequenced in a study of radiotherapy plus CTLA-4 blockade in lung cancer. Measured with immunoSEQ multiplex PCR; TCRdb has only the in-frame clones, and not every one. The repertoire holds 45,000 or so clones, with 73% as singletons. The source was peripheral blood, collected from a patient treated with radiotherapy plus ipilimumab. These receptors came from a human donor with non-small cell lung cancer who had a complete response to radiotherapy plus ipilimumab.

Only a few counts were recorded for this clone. The CDR3 spells CASSSDRHNQPQHF. The CDR3 DNA sequence: TGTGCCAGTAGTTCCGACAGGCATAATCAGCCCCAGCATTTT. The chain recombines TRBV19 with TRBJ1-5, with TRBD1 as a possible D gene (6 bases). The length of the CDR3 is 14 residues. Germline values: CDR1 LNHDA, CDR2 SQIVND (reference sequence). V dropped 5 bases and J dropped 4 bases, with 12 bases sitting between them.

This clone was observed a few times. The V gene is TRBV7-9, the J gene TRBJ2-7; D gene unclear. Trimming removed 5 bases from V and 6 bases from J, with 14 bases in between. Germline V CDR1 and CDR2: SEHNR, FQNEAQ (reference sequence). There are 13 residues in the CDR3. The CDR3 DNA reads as TGTGCCAGCAGCCGAGCCTCGGGTGGCGAGCAGTACTTC. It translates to CASSRASGGEQYF.

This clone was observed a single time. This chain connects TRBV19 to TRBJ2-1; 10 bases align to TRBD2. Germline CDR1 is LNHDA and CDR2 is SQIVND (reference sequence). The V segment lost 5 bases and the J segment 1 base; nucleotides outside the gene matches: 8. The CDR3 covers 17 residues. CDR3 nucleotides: TGTGCCAGTAGTTTCAAGCTAGCGGGGGTATCCTACAATGAGCAGTTCTTC. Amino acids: CASSFKLAGVSYNEQFF.

CDR3 bases: TGTGCCAGCACCCCCTCAGCGGAAGTCTACAATGAGCAGTTCTTC. Encoded protein: CASTPSAEVYNEQFF. The chain links TRBV6-6 to TRBJ2-1, with TRBD2 as a possible D gene (5 bases). The V and J ends lost 7 bases and 3 bases respectively, with 16 bases between them. CDR3 length equals 15 residues. Germline V gene lookup returns CDR1 MNHNY and CDR2 SVGAGI (reference sequence).

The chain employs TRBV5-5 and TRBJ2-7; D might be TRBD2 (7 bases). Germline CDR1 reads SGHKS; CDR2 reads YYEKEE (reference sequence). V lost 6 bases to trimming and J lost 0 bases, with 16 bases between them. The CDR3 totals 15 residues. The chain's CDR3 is CASTRGAGASYEQYF. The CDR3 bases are TGTGCCAGCACTCGAGGGGCGGGGGCCTCCTACGAGCAGTACTTC.

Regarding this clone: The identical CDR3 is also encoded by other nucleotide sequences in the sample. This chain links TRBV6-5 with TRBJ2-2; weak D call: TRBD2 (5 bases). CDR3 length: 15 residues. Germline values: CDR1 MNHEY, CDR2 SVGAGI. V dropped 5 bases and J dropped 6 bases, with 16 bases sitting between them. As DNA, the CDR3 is TGTGCCAGCAGTCGCCCCCGGACGGGGTCCGGGGAGCTGTTTTTT. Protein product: CASSRPRTGSGELFF.